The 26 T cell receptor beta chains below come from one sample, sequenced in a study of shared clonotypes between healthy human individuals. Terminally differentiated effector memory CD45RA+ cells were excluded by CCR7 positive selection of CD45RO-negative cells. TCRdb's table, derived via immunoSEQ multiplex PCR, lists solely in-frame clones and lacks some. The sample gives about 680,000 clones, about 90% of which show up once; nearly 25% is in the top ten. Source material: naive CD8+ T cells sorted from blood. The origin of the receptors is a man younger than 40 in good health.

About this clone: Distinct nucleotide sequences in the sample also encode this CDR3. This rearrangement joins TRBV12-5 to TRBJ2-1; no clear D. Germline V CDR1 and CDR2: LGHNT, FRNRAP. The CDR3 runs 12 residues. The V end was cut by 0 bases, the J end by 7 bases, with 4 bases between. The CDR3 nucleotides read TGTGCTAGTGGTTTGGTACCGAATGAGCAGTTCTTC. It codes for CASGLVPNEQFF. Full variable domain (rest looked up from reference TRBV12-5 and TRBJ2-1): DARVTQTPRHKVTEMGQEVTMRCQPILGHNTVFWYRQTMMQGLELLAYFRNRAPLDDSGMPKDRFSAEMPDATLATLKIQPSEPRDSAVYFCASGLVPNEQFFGPGTRLTVL.

The CDR3: CSVEGLSSLLYEQFF. CDR3 DNA sequence: TGCAGCGTTGAAGGGCTTAGCAGCCTACTTTACGAGCAGTTCTTC. The chain uses TRBV29-1 and TRBJ2-1; no definite D call. V was clipped by 1 base and J by 10 bases, with 20 bases between them. Germline-derived CDR1 and CDR2 are SQVTM and ANQGSEA. The CDR3 has 15 residues.

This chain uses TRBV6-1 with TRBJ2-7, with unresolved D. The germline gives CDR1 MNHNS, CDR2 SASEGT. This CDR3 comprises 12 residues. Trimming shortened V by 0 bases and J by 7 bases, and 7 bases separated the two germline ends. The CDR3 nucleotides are TGTGCCAGCAGTGAAGCGGGATGGGAGCAGTACTTC. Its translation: CASSEAGWEQYF.

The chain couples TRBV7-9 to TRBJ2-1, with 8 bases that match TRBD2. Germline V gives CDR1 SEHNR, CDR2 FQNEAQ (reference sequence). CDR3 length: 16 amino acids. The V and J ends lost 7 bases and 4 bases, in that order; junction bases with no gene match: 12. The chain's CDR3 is CASTSPTSVGYNEQFF. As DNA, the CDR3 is TGTGCCAGCACCTCACCGACTAGCGTGGGATACAATGAGCAGTTCTTC.

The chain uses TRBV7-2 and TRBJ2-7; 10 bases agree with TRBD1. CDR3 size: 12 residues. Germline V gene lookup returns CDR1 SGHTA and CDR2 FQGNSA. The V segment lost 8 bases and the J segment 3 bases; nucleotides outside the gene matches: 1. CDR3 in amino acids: CASGTGDYEQYF. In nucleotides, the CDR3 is TGTGCCAGCGGGACAGGGGACTACGAGCAGTACTTC.

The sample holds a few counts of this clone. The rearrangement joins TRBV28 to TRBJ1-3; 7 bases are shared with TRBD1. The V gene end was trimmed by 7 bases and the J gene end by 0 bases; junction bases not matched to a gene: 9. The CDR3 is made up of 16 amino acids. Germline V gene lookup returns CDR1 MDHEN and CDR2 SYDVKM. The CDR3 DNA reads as TGTGCCAGCACCCCGACAGGGAGTTTCTCTGGAAACACCATATATTTT. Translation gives CASTPTGSFSGNTIYF.

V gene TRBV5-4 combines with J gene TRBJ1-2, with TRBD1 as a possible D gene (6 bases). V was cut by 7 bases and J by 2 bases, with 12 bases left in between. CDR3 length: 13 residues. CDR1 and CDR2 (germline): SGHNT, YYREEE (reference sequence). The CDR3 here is CASAITGNYGYTF. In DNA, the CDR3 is TGTGCCAGCGCCATCACAGGGAACTATGGCTACACCTTC. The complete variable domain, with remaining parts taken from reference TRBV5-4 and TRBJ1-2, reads ETGVTQSPTHLIKTRGQQVTLRCSSQSGHNTVSWYQQALGQGPQFIFQYYREEENGRGNFPPRFSGLQFPNYSSELNVNALELDDSALYLCASAITGNYGYTFGSGTRLTVV.

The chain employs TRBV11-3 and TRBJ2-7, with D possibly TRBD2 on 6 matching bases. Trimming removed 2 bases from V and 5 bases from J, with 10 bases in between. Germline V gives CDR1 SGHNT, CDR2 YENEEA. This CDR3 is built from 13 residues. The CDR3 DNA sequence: TGTGCCAGCAGCTTACGGGGGAGCCACGAGCAGTACTTC. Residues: CASSLRGSHEQYF.

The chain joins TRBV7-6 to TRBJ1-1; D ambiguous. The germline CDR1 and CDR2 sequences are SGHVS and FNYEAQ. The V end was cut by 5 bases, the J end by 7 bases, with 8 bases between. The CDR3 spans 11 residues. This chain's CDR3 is CASSPVGEAFF. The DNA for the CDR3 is TGTGCCAGCAGCCCGGTTGGTGAAGCTTTCTTT.

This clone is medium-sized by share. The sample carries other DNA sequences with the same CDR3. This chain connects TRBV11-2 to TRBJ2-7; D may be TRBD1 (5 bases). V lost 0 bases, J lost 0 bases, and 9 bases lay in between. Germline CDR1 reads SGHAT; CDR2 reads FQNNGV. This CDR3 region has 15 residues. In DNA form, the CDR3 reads TGTGCCAGCAGCTTAGAAGGGGATAGCTCCTACGAGCAGTACTTC. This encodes CASSLEGDSSYEQYF. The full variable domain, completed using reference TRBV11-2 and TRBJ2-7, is EAGVAQSPRYKIIEKRQSVAFWCNPISGHATLYWYQQILGQGPKLLIQFQNNGVVDDSQLPKDRFSAERLKGVDSTLKIQPAKLEDSAVYLCASSLEGDSSYEQYFGPGTRLTVT.

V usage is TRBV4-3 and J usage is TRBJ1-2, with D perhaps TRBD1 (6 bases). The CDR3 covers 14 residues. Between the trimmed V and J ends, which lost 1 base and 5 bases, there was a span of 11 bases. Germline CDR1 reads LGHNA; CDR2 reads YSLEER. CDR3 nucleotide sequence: TGCGCCAGCAGCCAAGTAGGGGGGGCATATGGCTACACCTTC. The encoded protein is CASSQVGGAYGYTF.

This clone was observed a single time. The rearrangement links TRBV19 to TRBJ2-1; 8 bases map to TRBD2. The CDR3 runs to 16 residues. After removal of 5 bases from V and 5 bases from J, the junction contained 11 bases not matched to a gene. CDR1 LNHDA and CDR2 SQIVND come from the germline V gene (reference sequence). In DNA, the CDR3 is TGTGCCAGTAGTCAGCGGGAGACCAGGGCGGACAATGAGCAGTTCTTC. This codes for CASSQRETRADNEQFF.

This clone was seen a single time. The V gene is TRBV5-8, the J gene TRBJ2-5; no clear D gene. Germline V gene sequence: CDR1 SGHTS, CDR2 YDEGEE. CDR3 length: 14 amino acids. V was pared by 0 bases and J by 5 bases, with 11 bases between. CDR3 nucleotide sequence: TGTGCCAGCAGCTTGGGTCCTATGGGGGAGACCCAGTACTTC. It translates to CASSLGPMGETQYF.

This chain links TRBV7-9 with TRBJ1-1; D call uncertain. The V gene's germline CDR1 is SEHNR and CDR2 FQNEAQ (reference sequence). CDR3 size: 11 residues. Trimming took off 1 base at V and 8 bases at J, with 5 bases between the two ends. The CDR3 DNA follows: TGTGCCAGCAGCTTAGGCCTGGAAGCTTTCTTT. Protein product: CASSLGLEAFF.

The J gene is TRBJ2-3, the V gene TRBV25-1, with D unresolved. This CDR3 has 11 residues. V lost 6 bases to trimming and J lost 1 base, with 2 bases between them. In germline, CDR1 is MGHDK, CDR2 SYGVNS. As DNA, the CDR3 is TGTGCCAGCAGGGGCACAGATACGCAGTATTTT. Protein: CASRGTDTQYF.

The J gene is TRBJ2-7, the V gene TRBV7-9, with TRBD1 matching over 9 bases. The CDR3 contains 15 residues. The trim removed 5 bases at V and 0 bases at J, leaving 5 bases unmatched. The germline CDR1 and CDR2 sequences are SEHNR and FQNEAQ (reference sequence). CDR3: CASSAGTGNSYEQYF. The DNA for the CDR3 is TGTGCCAGCAGCGCTGGGACAGGGAACTCCTACGAGCAGTACTTC.

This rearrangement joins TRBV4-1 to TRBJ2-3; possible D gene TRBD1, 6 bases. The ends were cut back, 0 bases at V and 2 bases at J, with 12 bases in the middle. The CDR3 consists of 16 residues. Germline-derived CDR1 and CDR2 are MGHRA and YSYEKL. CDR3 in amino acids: CASSQEGAVNTDTQYF. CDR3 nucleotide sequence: TGCGCCAGCAGCCAAGAGGGGGCGGTTAACACAGATACGCAGTATTTT.

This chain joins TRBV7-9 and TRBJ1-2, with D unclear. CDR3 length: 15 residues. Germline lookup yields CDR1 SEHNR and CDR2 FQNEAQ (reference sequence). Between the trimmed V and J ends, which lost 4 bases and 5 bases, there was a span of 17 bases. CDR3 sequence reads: CASSSRTVPLYGYTF. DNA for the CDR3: TGTGCCAGCAGCTCGAGGACGGTCCCTCTTTATGGCTACACCTTC.

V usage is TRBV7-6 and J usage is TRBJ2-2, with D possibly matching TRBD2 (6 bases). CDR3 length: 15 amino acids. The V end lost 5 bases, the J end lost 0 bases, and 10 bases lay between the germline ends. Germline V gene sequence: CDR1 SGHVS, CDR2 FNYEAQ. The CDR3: CASSGRTANTGELFF. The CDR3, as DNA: TGTGCCAGCAGCGGGAGGACTGCGAACACCGGGGAGCTGTTTTTT. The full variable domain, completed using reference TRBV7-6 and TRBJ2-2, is GAGVSQSPRYKVTKRGQDVALRCDPISGHVSLYWYRQALGQGPEFLTYFNYEAQQDKSGLPNDRFSAERPEGSISTLTIQRTEQRDSAMYRCASSGRTANTGELFFGEGSRLTVL.

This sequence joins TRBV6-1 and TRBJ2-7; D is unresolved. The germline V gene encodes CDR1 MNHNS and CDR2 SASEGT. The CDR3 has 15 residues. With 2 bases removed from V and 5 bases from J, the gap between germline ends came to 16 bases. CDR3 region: CASSEIARPKDEQYF. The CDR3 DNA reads TGTGCCAGCAGTGAAATCGCCAGGCCAAAGGACGAGCAGTACTTC.

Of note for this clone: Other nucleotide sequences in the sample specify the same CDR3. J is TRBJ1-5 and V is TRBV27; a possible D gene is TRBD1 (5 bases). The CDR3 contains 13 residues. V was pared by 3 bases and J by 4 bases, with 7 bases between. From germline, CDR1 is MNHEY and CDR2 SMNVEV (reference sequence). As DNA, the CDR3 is TGTGCCAGCAGTTTTGGGGCGAATCAGCCCCAGCATTTT. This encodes CASSFGANQPQHF.

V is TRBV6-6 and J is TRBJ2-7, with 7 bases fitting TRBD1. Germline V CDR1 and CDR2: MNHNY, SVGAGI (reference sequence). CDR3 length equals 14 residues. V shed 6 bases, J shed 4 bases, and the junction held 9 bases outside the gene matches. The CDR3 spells CASSLGTEIYEQYF. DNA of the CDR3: TGTGCCAGCAGCCTCGGGACAGAAATTTACGAGCAGTACTTC.

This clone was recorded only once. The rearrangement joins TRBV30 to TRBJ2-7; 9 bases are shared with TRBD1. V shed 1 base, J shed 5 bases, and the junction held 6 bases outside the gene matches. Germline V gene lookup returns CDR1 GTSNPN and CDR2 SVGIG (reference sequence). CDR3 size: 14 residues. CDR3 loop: CAWSGRDRVNEQYF. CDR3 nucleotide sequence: TGTGCCTGGAGTGGCCGGGACAGGGTCAACGAGCAGTACTTC.

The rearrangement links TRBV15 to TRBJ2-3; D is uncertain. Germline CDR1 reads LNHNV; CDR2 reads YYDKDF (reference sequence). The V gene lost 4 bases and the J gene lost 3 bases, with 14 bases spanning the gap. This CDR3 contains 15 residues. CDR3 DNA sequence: TGTGCCACCAGCACTATAGACGCGGCTACAGATACGCAGTATTTT. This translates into CATSTIDAATDTQYF.

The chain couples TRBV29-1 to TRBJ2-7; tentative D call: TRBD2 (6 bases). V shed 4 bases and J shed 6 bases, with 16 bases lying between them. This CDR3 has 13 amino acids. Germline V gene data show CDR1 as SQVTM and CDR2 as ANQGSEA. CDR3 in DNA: TGCAGCGTTGTAGCGGCGGCCACCCCCGAGCAGTACTTC. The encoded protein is CSVVAAATPEQYF.

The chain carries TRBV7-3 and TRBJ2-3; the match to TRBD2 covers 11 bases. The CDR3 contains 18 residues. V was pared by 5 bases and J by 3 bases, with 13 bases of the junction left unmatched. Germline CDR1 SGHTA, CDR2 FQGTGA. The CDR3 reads CASSPKGTSGLETDTQYF. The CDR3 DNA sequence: TGTGCCAGCAGCCCGAAAGGGACTAGCGGCTTGGAAACAGATACGCAGTATTTT. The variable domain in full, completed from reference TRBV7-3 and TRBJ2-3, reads GAGVSQTPSNKVTEKGKYVELRCDPISGHTALYWYRQSLGQGPEFLIYFQGTGAADDSGLPNDRFFAVRPEGSVSTLKIQRTERGDSAVYLCASSPKGTSGLETDTQYFGPGTRLTVL.